This T cell receptor (beta chain) comes out of a study of STAT5B mutations in CD4+ large granular lymphocyte leukemia. Overall study results and limits: Patient CD4-sorted repertoires looked more clonal than healthy CD4+ repertoires, even without putative leukemic clones. No patients shared main leukemic clonotypes, though less than 30% appeared at low frequency elsewhere.

A note on this clone: Its target is not known.

With V trimmed by 5 bases and J by 2 bases, 9 bases remained unmatched. Per germline, CDR1 SGHAT and CDR2 FQNNGV. This CDR3 contains 17 residues. The assay was run at survey level. The repertoire was sequenced with immunoSEQ multiplex PCR; TCRdb's copy has only in-frame clones and lacks some. The sample has 25,000 to 35,000 clones, 70% to 80% seen once; the top ten hold over 0.4%. The rearrangement links TRBV11-2 to TRBJ1-3; 10 bases align to TRBD1. Sequences were obtained from CD4+ T cells from blood buffy coats. The source is a human donor in good health. CDR3 residues: CASSLGWTGGAGNTIYF. The CDR3 nucleotides are TGTGCCAGCAGCCTGGGATGGACAGGGGGAGCTGGAAACACCATATATTTT.